This T cell receptor beta chain was obtained from a study of blood T cell repertoires in COVID-19 (dated by TCRdb to 2020 to 2022). Broadly, across the study: Samples covering the acute and convalescent phases of COVID-19 were provided by collaborators in the United States, Italy and Spain. The prospective study material was composed of cDNA or gDNA derived from T cells, B-cell-depleted T cells, or PBMCs. Deeply sampled blood TCRbeta repertoires from subjects exposed to, actively infected with, or recovered from COVID-19 were included in the dataset. A freely available public database, intended as a resource for researchers studying the immune response to SARS-CoV-2, is where the repertoires were released. The samples were drawn from the first 160 participants of the ongoing ImmuneRACE study and from 950 to 1,500 subjects provided by 6 global collaborators. Nearly every sample came with metadata listing a de-identified subject ID, COVID-19 status, age in years and sex. Where available, HLA class I and class II types were taken from metadata supplied by the sample provider and were not determined by assay-based typing.

About this clone: Its target antigen remains unknown. No clone much larger than this one lies a single base away; base qualities are absent.

Study-wide findings and limitations: Clinical and demographic metadata were provided uncurated, with the amount varying by source and participant.

The immunoSEQ Assay, a bias-controlled multiplex PCR, was used to amplify TCRbeta CDR3 regions from genomic DNA. The original methods were these. The number of nucleated cells in each sample was estimated from the amplification of reference gene primers within the assay. To quantify the absolute abundance of each unique TCRbeta CDR3 rearrangement, sequence reads were collapsed and filtered. For each sample, productive Simpson clonality was calculated by taking the square root of Simpson's diversity index across productive rearrangements. The table was pulled from immuneACCESS by TCRdb, which kept in-frame rearrangements only. Such tables lose some clones; where checked, under half of the loss comes from unresolved V genes, and the rest has no known cause. That table gives V, J and clone size, and the DNA gave D and trimming. The sample includes roughly 290,000 clones, with more than 85% observed a single time. The top ten clonotypes cover around 0.8% of the sample.

Each collaborating institution followed its own protocols to collect whole blood in K2EDTA tubes. For TCRbeta analysis, collaborators shipped samples as frozen whole blood, isolated PBMCs, or DNA extracted from either of those sample types. The trim is 1 base for V and 2 bases for J, with a gap of 6 bases between the germline ends. Its CDR3 holds 14 amino acids, cysteine through phenylalanine. Only the CDR3 portion is preserved as DNA: 42 bases, with reading frame beginning at the first base. From the germline V gene, CDR1 is SGHAT and CDR2 is FQNNGV. In this chain, TRBV11-2 is recombined with TRBJ2-1; the D gene is perhaps TRBD2, from 6 matching bases. This clonotype was obtained from a man aged 25-45 years with acute or convalescent COVID-19. Specimen: peripheral blood. CDR3 protein: CASSLASAYNEQFF. The DNA is as follows: TGTGCCAGCAGCTTAGCTAGCGCCTACAATGAGCAGTTCTTC.